Sequencing of this T cell receptor beta chain was carried out in a study of cytomegalovirus exposure and HLA in healthy donors. About the study: Researchers found that roughly 81% of 350 to 500 genotyped donors fell within the Caucasian-associated ancestry cluster.

The study, taken as a whole, reports: Accurate prediction of HLA-A and HLA-B alleles (for most subjects) was reportedly achieved from TCR beta sequences.

A word on this clone: The antigen is unknown. Germline is not matched at one junction end, which may reflect a read error.

This CDR3 spans 16 amino acids. Per germline, CDR1 SEHNR and CDR2 FQNEAQ (reference sequence). Primers for the PCR totalled 60 Vbeta and 13 Jbeta. Profiling relied on immunoSEQ multiplex PCR, and the TCRdb table lists in-frame clones only, not all of them. This table holds roughly 160,000 clones, 76% found once. The clonotype was recovered from a man aged 60-69 years in good health and CMV-seronegative. Specimen: PBMCs. The chain employs TRBV7-9 and TRBJ2-3; D is perhaps TRBD2 (5 bases). Here the CDR3 DNA reads TGTTCCAGCAGCTTACGGGAAACTTCATCCACAGATACGCAGTATTTT. Translated: CSSSLRETSSTDTQYF.